This is a list of T cell receptor beta chains from one sample in a study of blood T cell repertoires in COVID-19. Repertoires were generated with immunoSEQ multiplex PCR, while TCRdb's copy carries only in-frame clones and drops some. The profile covers fewer than 250,000 clones, with 88% appearing a single time and around 2.9% taken by the ten largest. Sample: peripheral blood. Every receptor here comes from a woman aged 60-75 years with acute or convalescent COVID-19. The CDR3 runs from the conserved cysteine through the conserved F or W. The D gene is left open where the match is weak. The size field is filled for only some rows; it gives once, few, many or a size class.

v_gene	d_gene	abundance	len	j_gene	CDR3aa	CDR3nt
TRBV27	-	-	15	TRBJ1-1	CASSSQGRMNTEAFF	TGTGCCAGCAGTTCTCAGGGTCGGATGAACACTGAAGCTTTCTTT
TRBV5-5	-	-	13	TRBJ2-7	CASSYGHSYEQYF	TGTGCCAGCAGCTACGGACATTCCTACGAGCAGTACTTC
TRBV12-3/TRBV12-4	-	-	13	TRBJ1-1	CASTPGLNTEAFF	TGTGCCAGCACTCCAGGGTTGAACACTGAAGCTTTCTTT
TRBV7-8	-	-	13	TRBJ1-1	CASSLAGVTEAFF	TGTGCCAGCAGCTTAGCCGGGGTCACTGAAGCTTTCTTT
TRBV5-5	TRBD2	-	18	TRBJ2-5	CASSLNPQRGGIQETQYF	TGTGCCAGCAGCTTGAACCCCCAGCGGGGGGGCATCCAGGAGACCCAGTACTTC
TRBV12-3/TRBV12-4	-	-	12	TRBJ1-1	CASRLTRGEAFF	TGTGCCAGCAGACTGACTCGGGGTGAAGCTTTCTTT
TRBV7-2	-	-	15	TRBJ2-3	CASSLVGSRTDTQYF	TGTGCCAGCAGCTTAGTGGGCAGCCGCACAGATACGCAGTATTTT
TRBV4-1	-	-	16	TRBJ2-7	CASSQEVTGRFYEQYF	TGCGCCAGCAGCCAAGAAGTTACAGGCCGATTCTACGAGCAGTACTTC
TRBV3-1/TRBV3-2	TRBD2	-	17	TRBJ2-1	CASSQAVGAGGGNEQFF	TGTGCCAGCAGCCAAGCCGTAGGAGCGGGAGGTGGTAATGAGCAGTTCTTC
TRBV6-5	TRBD1	-	14	TRBJ1-2	CASSYKTGGYGYTF	TGTGCCAGCAGTTACAAGACAGGGGGCTATGGCTACACCTTC
TRBV6-6	-	-	13	TRBJ1-2	CASSSQGRGGYTF	TGTGCCAGCAGTTCCCAGGGGAGAGGTGGCTACACCTTC
TRBV13	-	-	12	TRBJ2-1	CASSPGFNEQFF	TGTGCCAGCAGCCCGGGATTCAATGAGCAGTTCTTC
TRBV27	-	-	14	TRBJ1-1	CASSSSRERTEAFF	TGTGCCAGCAGTTCCTCCAGGGAAAGAACTGAAGCTTTCTTT
TRBV5-1	TRBD1	-	15	TRBJ1-2	CASSFGDRGNYGYTF	TGCGCCAGCAGCTTTGGGGACAGGGGGAACTATGGCTACACCTTC
TRBV6-5	TRBD1	-	16	TRBJ1-1	CASSYRQGLMNTEAFF	TGTGCCAGCAGTTACAGACAGGGGCTGATGAACACTGAAGCTTTCTTT
TRBV5-4	TRBD2	-	15	TRBJ2-5	CASSLVAGGGETQYF	TGTGCCAGCAGCCTGGTAGCGGGGGGTGGAGAGACCCAGTACTTC
TRBV2	-	-	14	TRBJ1-1	CASSAEALNTEAFF	TGTGCCAGCAGTGCGGAGGCCCTGAACACTGAAGCTTTCTTT
TRBV5-4	TRBD1	-	16	TRBJ2-7	CASSVPAGQGDHEQYF	TGTGCCAGCAGCGTGCCCGCAGGACAGGGTGATCACGAGCAGTACTTC
TRBV18	-	once	14	TRBJ2-4	CASSATGSLDIQYF	TGTGCCAGCTCAGCAACCGGGAGTTTGGACATTCAGTACTTC
TRBV28	-	-	13	TRBJ1-1	CASSLPPGGEAFF	TGTGCCAGCAGTTTACCCCCTGGAGGTGAAGCTTTCTTT
TRBV19	TRBD1	-	15	TRBJ1-5	CASTADREINQPQHF	TGTGCCAGTACCGCCGACAGGGAAATAAATCAGCCCCAGCATTTT
TRBV6-5	TRBD1	-	16	TRBJ1-2	CASSSTGVKRNYGYTF	TGTGCCAGCAGTTCGACAGGGGTGAAGCGAAACTATGGCTACACCTTC
TRBV7-3	TRBD2	-	15	TRBJ2-2	CASSSSGGHTGELFF	TGTGCCAGCAGCTCTAGCGGGGGGCACACCGGGGAGCTGTTTTTT
TRBV12-5	-	-	17	TRBJ2-4	CASGLVQGFQAKNIQYF	TGTGCTAGTGGTTTGGTACAGGGTTTCCAAGCCAAAAACATTCAGTACTTC
TRBV5-1	-	-	15	TRBJ1-5	CASSPDTRNNQPQHF	TGCGCCAGCAGCCCGGACACAAGAAACAATCAGCCCCAGCATTTT
TRBV6-5	TRBD1	-	14	TRBJ1-3	CASRRQGLGNTIYF	TGTGCCAGCAGGCGACAGGGGCTTGGAAACACCATATATTTT
TRBV30	TRBD1	-	13	TRBJ2-1	CAVTGQVYNEQFF	TGTGCCGTAACGGGACAGGTGTACAATGAGCAGTTCTTC
TRBV27	TRBD1	-	15	TRBJ1-2	CASRPGGSENYGYTF	TGTGCCAGCAGACCAGGGGGCTCAGAAAACTATGGCTACACCTTC
TRBV10-3	-	-	14	TRBJ1-1	CAITPTGGFAEAFF	TGTGCCATCACTCCTACGGGGGGCTTCGCTGAAGCTTTCTTT
TRBV28	TRBD2	-	16	TRBJ2-5	CASSSTSGSPTRTQYF	TGTGCCAGCAGTTCAACTAGCGGGAGTCCTACCAGGACCCAGTACTTC
TRBV7-8	-	-	15	TRBJ2-1	CASSSALTRESEQFF	TGTGCCAGCAGCTCCGCACTAACTCGGGAATCTGAGCAGTTCTTC
TRBV19	-	-	15	TRBJ1-2	CASSQPYRGGYGYTF	TGTGCCAGTAGTCAGCCGTATAGGGGAGGCTATGGCTACACCTTC
TRBV6-5	TRBD1	-	15	TRBJ1-2	CASSYSGQGGYGYTF	TGTGCCAGCAGTTACTCAGGCCAGGGGGGCTATGGCTACACCTTC
TRBV7-2	TRBD1	-	17	TRBJ2-6	CASSRDRDLFGANVLTF	TGTGCCAGCAGCCGGGACAGGGACCTCTTCGGGGCCAACGTCCTGACTTTC
TRBV19	-	-	15	TRBJ1-6	CASRPQGIYNSPLHF	TGTGCCAGTAGGCCCCAGGGAATCTATAATTCACCCCTCCACTTT
TRBV5-1	TRBD2	-	15	TRBJ2-1	CASSLASGGFYEQFF	TGCGCCAGCAGCTTGGCTAGCGGGGGTTTTTATGAGCAGTTCTTC
TRBV5-4	TRBD1	-	15	TRBJ1-5	CASSLDRGRAQPQHF	TGTGCCAGCAGCCTTGACAGGGGGCGCGCTCAGCCCCAGCATTTT
TRBV5-1	TRBD1	once	16	TRBJ1-4	CASSLGQGAPSEKLFF	TGCGCCAGCAGCTTGGGGCAGGGGGCGCCGAGTGAAAAACTGTTTTTT
TRBV2	-	once	13	TRBJ1-3	CASSIRQENTIYF	TGTGCCAGCAGTATTAGACAGGAAAACACCATATATTTT
TRBV9	-	few	14	TRBJ2-7	CASSVLPGTYEQYF	TGTGCCAGCAGCGTACTGCCTGGCACCTACGAGCAGTACTTC
TRBV10-1	-	-	14	TRBJ1-6	CASSHELENSPLHF	TGCGCCAGCAGCCACGAACTAGAGAATTCACCCCTCCACTTT
TRBV7-8	TRBD2	-	16	TRBJ2-3	CASSLVSGGGTDTQYF	TGTGCCAGCAGCTTAGTTTCGGGAGGTGGCACAGATACGCAGTATTTT
TRBV6-2/TRBV6-3	TRBD2	-	16	TRBJ2-7	CASIPTSAGGRYEQYF	TGTGCCAGCATCCCGACGAGCGCGGGAGGCCGCTACGAGCAGTACTTC
TRBV2	TRBD2	-	14	TRBJ2-3	CASRVGSGRDTQYF	TGTGCCAGCAGAGTTGGTAGCGGGAGAGATACGCAGTATTTT
TRBV11-2	-	-	16	TRBJ2-6	CASSFTLGSGANVLTF	TGTGCCAGCAGCTTTACTCTAGGATCTGGGGCCAACGTCCTGACTTTC